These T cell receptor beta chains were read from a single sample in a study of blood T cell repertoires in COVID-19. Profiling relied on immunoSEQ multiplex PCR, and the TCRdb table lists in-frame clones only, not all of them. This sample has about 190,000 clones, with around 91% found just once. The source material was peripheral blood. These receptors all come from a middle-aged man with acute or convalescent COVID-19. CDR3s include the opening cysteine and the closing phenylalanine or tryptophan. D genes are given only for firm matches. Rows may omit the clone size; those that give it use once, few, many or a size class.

CDR3aa: CSVDGQGFGTEAFF; CDR3nt: TGCAGCGTTGATGGACAGGGGTTTGGCACTGAAGCTTTCTTT; abundance: NA; j_gene: TRBJ1-1; d_gene: TRBD1; v_gene: TRBV29-1
CDR3aa: CAISEFGGPGDTEAFF; CDR3nt: TGTGCCATCAGTGAGTTCGGGGGGCCAGGGGACACTGAAGCTTTCTTT; abundance: NA; j_gene: TRBJ1-1; d_gene: NA; v_gene: TRBV10-3
CDR3aa: CASSPPGTSGNNEQFF; CDR3nt: TGTGCCAGCTCACCACCAGGGACTAGCGGGAACAATGAGCAGTTCTTC; abundance: NA; j_gene: TRBJ2-1; d_gene: TRBD2; v_gene: TRBV18
CDR3aa: CASRPSGGFYNEQFF; CDR3nt: TGTGCCAGCAGACCTAGCGGGGGCTTCTACAATGAGCAGTTCTTC; abundance: NA; j_gene: TRBJ2-1; d_gene: TRBD2; v_gene: TRBV6-2/TRBV6-3
CDR3aa: CASSVDRAGSGNTIYF; CDR3nt: TGTGCCAGCAGTGTTGACAGGGCCGGATCTGGAAACACCATATATTTT; abundance: NA; j_gene: TRBJ1-3; d_gene: TRBD1; v_gene: TRBV2
CDR3aa: CASSTLHRGEKLFF; CDR3nt: TGTGCCAGCAGTACCCTACACAGGGGTGAAAAACTGTTTTTT; abundance: NA; j_gene: TRBJ1-4; d_gene: TRBD1; v_gene: TRBV27
CDR3aa: CSVGGGQETQYF; CDR3nt: TGCAGCGTTGGCGGCGGGCAAGAGACCCAGTACTTC; abundance: NA; j_gene: TRBJ2-5; d_gene: NA; v_gene: TRBV29-1
CDR3aa: CASSSSPEGSTNYGYTF; CDR3nt: TGTGCCAGCAGTTCCTCCCCGGAGGGATCGACTAACTATGGCTACACCTTC; abundance: NA; j_gene: TRBJ1-2; d_gene: NA; v_gene: TRBV27
CDR3aa: CASSFTRGVGNTIYF; CDR3nt: TGTGCCAGCAGCTTTACCAGGGGAGTTGGAAACACCATATATTTT; abundance: NA; j_gene: TRBJ1-3; d_gene: NA; v_gene: TRBV5-8
CDR3aa: CASSFRTSGRAAETQYF; CDR3nt: TGCGCCAGCAGCTTTAGGACTAGCGGGAGGGCCGCAGAGACCCAGTACTTC; abundance: NA; j_gene: TRBJ2-5; d_gene: TRBD2; v_gene: TRBV5-1
CDR3aa: CASSVEFRGLDEQYF; CDR3nt: TGTGCCAGCAGCGTAGAATTCAGGGGGCTTGACGAGCAGTACTTC; abundance: NA; j_gene: TRBJ2-7; d_gene: TRBD1; v_gene: TRBV7-9
CDR3aa: CASSSGIYNEAFF; CDR3nt: TGTGCCAGCAGCTCAGGGATCTACAATGAAGCTTTCTTT; abundance: NA; j_gene: TRBJ1-1; d_gene: NA; v_gene: TRBV7-2
CDR3aa: CAWSRVATNEKLFF; CDR3nt: TGTGCCTGGAGTCGGGTGGCGACTAATGAAAAACTGTTTTTT; abundance: NA; j_gene: TRBJ1-4; d_gene: NA; v_gene: TRBV30
CDR3aa: CASSYPTGNTIYF; CDR3nt: TGTGCCAGCAGTTACCCTACTGGAAACACCATATATTTT; abundance: once; j_gene: TRBJ1-3; d_gene: NA; v_gene: TRBV12-3/TRBV12-4
CDR3aa: CASSVAQGLAGGLNTGELFF; CDR3nt: TGTGCCAGCAGCGTAGCTCAGGGACTAGCGGGAGGGTTGAACACCGGGGAGCTGTTTTTT; abundance: NA; j_gene: TRBJ2-2; d_gene: TRBD2; v_gene: TRBV9
CDR3aa: CASSLGQEGTDTQYF; CDR3nt: TGCGCCAGCAGCTTGGGGCAGGAAGGCACAGATACGCAGTATTTT; abundance: NA; j_gene: TRBJ2-3; d_gene: NA; v_gene: TRBV5-1
CDR3aa: CASKDSSGNTIYF; CDR3nt: TGTGCCAGCAAAGACAGCTCTGGAAACACCATATATTTT; abundance: few; j_gene: TRBJ1-3; d_gene: NA; v_gene: TRBV6-6
CDR3aa: CASSLDPGMQTQYF; CDR3nt: TGCGCCAGCAGCTTGGATCCAGGGATGCAGACCCAGTACTTC; abundance: once; j_gene: TRBJ2-5; d_gene: NA; v_gene: TRBV5-1
CDR3aa: CASSLVQGNQPQHF; CDR3nt: TGTGCCAGCAGTTTAGTCCAGGGCAATCAGCCCCAGCATTTT; abundance: NA; j_gene: TRBJ1-5; d_gene: NA; v_gene: TRBV27
CDR3aa: CASSLLAATYNEQFF; CDR3nt: TGTGCCAGCAGCTTACTAGCGGCGACCTACAATGAGCAGTTCTTC; abundance: NA; j_gene: TRBJ2-1; d_gene: TRBD2; v_gene: TRBV7-2
CDR3aa: CASSLGVLVLDETQYF; CDR3nt: TGTGCCAGCAGCTTAGGGGTCCTAGTTTTAGACGAGACCCAGTACTTC; abundance: NA; j_gene: TRBJ2-5; d_gene: NA; v_gene: TRBV11-2
CDR3aa: CASQRAGGSYGYTF; CDR3nt: TGTGCCAGCCAAAGGGCAGGGGGATCATATGGCTACACCTTC; abundance: NA; j_gene: TRBJ1-2; d_gene: TRBD1; v_gene: TRBV6-1
CDR3aa: CASSMGATIRQPQHF; CDR3nt: TGTGCCAGTAGTATGGGGGCTACAATCCGTCAGCCCCAGCATTTT; abundance: NA; j_gene: TRBJ1-5; d_gene: NA; v_gene: TRBV19
CDR3aa: CASRGTRSSEQYF; CDR3nt: TGTGCCAGCAGGGGGACTAGGTCGAGCGAGCAGTACTTC; abundance: few; j_gene: TRBJ2-7; d_gene: TRBD2; v_gene: TRBV6-5
CDR3aa: CASRPTANTEAFF; CDR3nt: TGCGCCAGCAGGCCGACAGCGAACACTGAAGCTTTCTTT; abundance: NA; j_gene: TRBJ1-1; d_gene: NA; v_gene: TRBV4-1
CDR3aa: CASSTGLAGTDTQYF; CDR3nt: TGTGCCAGTAGTACGGGACTAGCGGGCACAGATACGCAGTATTTT; abundance: once; j_gene: TRBJ2-3; d_gene: TRBD2; v_gene: TRBV19
CDR3aa: CASSFGGSVNQPQHF; CDR3nt: TGTGCCAGCAGCTTCGGGGGGAGCGTAAATCAGCCCCAGCATTTT; abundance: NA; j_gene: TRBJ1-5; d_gene: NA; v_gene: TRBV5-4
CDR3aa: CASSLSQREYTDTQYF; CDR3nt: TGTGCCAGCAGTTTATCCCAGCGGGAATACACAGATACGCAGTATTTT; abundance: once; j_gene: TRBJ2-3; d_gene: TRBD2; v_gene: TRBV28
CDR3aa: CSAAGQGSEQYF; CDR3nt: TGCAGCGCGGCGGGACAGGGATCCGAGCAGTACTTC; abundance: NA; j_gene: TRBJ2-7; d_gene: TRBD1; v_gene: TRBV29-1
CDR3aa: CASSLLGLGEQYF; CDR3nt: TGTGCCAGCAGCTTGCTGGGGCTGGGTGAGCAGTACTTC; abundance: NA; j_gene: TRBJ2-7; d_gene: NA; v_gene: TRBV5-8
CDR3aa: CASSHSFNYWEGHNEQFF; CDR3nt: TGTGCCAGCAGTCATTCCTTTAACTATTGGGAGGGCCACAATGAGCAGTTCTTC; abundance: NA; j_gene: TRBJ2-1; d_gene: TRBD2; v_gene: TRBV28
CDR3aa: CASSAASGEGYEQYF; CDR3nt: TGTGCCAGCAGCGCGGCTAGCGGGGAGGGCTACGAGCAGTACTTC; abundance: NA; j_gene: TRBJ2-7; d_gene: TRBD2; v_gene: TRBV7-3
CDR3aa: CASSYGRGPTGELFF; CDR3nt: TGTGCCAGCAGTTATGGAAGGGGGCCCACCGGGGAGCTGTTTTTT; abundance: NA; j_gene: TRBJ2-2; d_gene: TRBD1; v_gene: TRBV6-5
CDR3aa: CASSLWNRDSNQPQHF; CDR3nt: TGTGCCAGCAGCTTGTGGAACCGGGACTCCAATCAGCCCCAGCATTTT; abundance: NA; j_gene: TRBJ1-5; d_gene: NA; v_gene: TRBV5-8
CDR3aa: CASSSRTGSATSGNTIYF; CDR3nt: TGTGCCAGCAGCTCTAGGACAGGTTCCGCAACCTCTGGAAACACCATATATTTT; abundance: NA; j_gene: TRBJ1-3; d_gene: TRBD1; v_gene: TRBV11-2
CDR3aa: CASSLPETTSGASQETQYF; CDR3nt: TGTGCCAGCAGTTTACCGGAAACGACTAGCGGAGCGTCTCAAGAGACCCAGTACTTC; abundance: NA; j_gene: TRBJ2-5; d_gene: TRBD2; v_gene: TRBV27
CDR3aa: CASSMWTDRANQPQHF; CDR3nt: TGTGCCAGTAGTATGTGGACCGACAGGGCCAATCAGCCCCAGCATTTT; abundance: once; j_gene: TRBJ1-5; d_gene: TRBD1; v_gene: TRBV19
CDR3aa: CASSQGQGSYEQYF; CDR3nt: TGTGCCAGCAGCCAAGGACAGGGTTCCTACGAGCAGTACTTC; abundance: once; j_gene: TRBJ2-7; d_gene: TRBD1; v_gene: TRBV7-6
CDR3aa: CASSFGREGEQFF; CDR3nt: TGTGCCAGCAGCTTTGGGCGGGAAGGTGAGCAGTTCTTC; abundance: NA; j_gene: TRBJ2-1; d_gene: NA; v_gene: TRBV5-4
CDR3aa: CAWRPTGNVLSGELFF; CDR3nt: TGTGCCTGGAGGCCAACAGGGAATGTTTTATCCGGGGAGCTGTTTTTT; abundance: NA; j_gene: TRBJ2-2; d_gene: NA; v_gene: TRBV30
CDR3aa: CASRGGGRSAYEQYF; CDR3nt: TGTGCCAGCAGAGGAGGCGGGAGGAGCGCCTACGAGCAGTACTTC; abundance: NA; j_gene: TRBJ2-7; d_gene: NA; v_gene: TRBV21-1
CDR3aa: CASSSPLNSAQNTEAFF; CDR3nt: TGTGCCAGCAGCTCCCCCCTAAACAGTGCCCAAAACACTGAAGCTTTCTTT; abundance: NA; j_gene: TRBJ1-1; d_gene: NA; v_gene: TRBV7-9
CDR3aa: CASSQSHRGPENTEAFF; CDR3nt: TGTGCCAGCAGCCAATCTCACAGGGGGCCGGAGAACACTGAAGCTTTCTTT; abundance: NA; j_gene: TRBJ1-1; d_gene: TRBD1; v_gene: TRBV16
CDR3aa: CASSTIRETQYF; CDR3nt: TGTGCCAGCAGCACTATACGGGAGACCCAGTACTTC; abundance: NA; j_gene: TRBJ2-5; d_gene: NA; v_gene: TRBV5-6
CDR3aa: CASSETTGASEKLFF; CDR3nt: TGTGCCAGCAGTGAGACGACAGGGGCCAGTGAAAAACTGTTTTTT; abundance: NA; j_gene: TRBJ1-4; d_gene: TRBD1; v_gene: TRBV2
CDR3aa: CASNITGGSGAVQPQHF; CDR3nt: TGTGCCAGCAACATAACCGGTGGGTCAGGGGCTGTTCAGCCCCAGCATTTT; abundance: NA; j_gene: TRBJ1-5; d_gene: NA; v_gene: TRBV14
CDR3aa: CASRLAGERVYEQYF; CDR3nt: TGTGCCAGCAGGCTAGCGGGAGAGCGGGTCTACGAGCAGTACTTC; abundance: NA; j_gene: TRBJ2-7; d_gene: TRBD2; v_gene: TRBV28
CDR3aa: CASSLAFMGGHNEQFF; CDR3nt: TGTGCCAGCAGCTTGGCCTTTATGGGGGGACACAATGAGCAGTTCTTC; abundance: NA; j_gene: TRBJ2-1; d_gene: NA; v_gene: TRBV5-4
CDR3aa: CASSPLAGDTGELFF; CDR3nt: TGTGCCAGCAGCCCTCTAGCGGGGGACACCGGGGAGCTGTTTTTT; abundance: NA; j_gene: TRBJ2-2; d_gene: TRBD2; v_gene: TRBV3-1/TRBV3-2
CDR3aa: CASKRDWQETQYF; CDR3nt: TGTGCCAGCAAAAGGGACTGGCAAGAGACCCAGTACTTC; abundance: NA; j_gene: TRBJ2-5; d_gene: NA; v_gene: TRBV2
CDR3aa: CSATGQGAREAFF; CDR3nt: TGCAGCGCTACGGGACAGGGGGCACGGGAAGCTTTCTTT; abundance: NA; j_gene: TRBJ1-1; d_gene: TRBD1; v_gene: TRBV29-1
CDR3aa: CASKRDGNTEAFF; CDR3nt: TGTGCCAGTAAGCGGGACGGCAACACTGAAGCTTTCTTT; abundance: NA; j_gene: TRBJ1-1; d_gene: NA; v_gene: TRBV19
CDR3aa: CASSRRAGARSTDTQYF; CDR3nt: TGTGCCAGCAGCCGCCGTGCAGGGGCGCGTAGCACAGATACGCAGTATTTT; abundance: NA; j_gene: TRBJ2-3; d_gene: NA; v_gene: TRBV3-1/TRBV3-2
CDR3aa: CASSTDRDSTNEKLFF; CDR3nt: TGTGCCAGCAGCACCGACAGGGACTCAACTAATGAAAAACTGTTTTTT; abundance: NA; j_gene: TRBJ1-4; d_gene: TRBD1; v_gene: TRBV7-9
CDR3aa: CASSQDLGQGGEKLFF; CDR3nt: TGTGCCAGCAGCCAAGATTTGGGACAGGGAGGTGAAAAACTGTTTTTT; abundance: NA; j_gene: TRBJ1-4; d_gene: TRBD1; v_gene: TRBV3-1/TRBV3-2
CDR3aa: CASSLEGFQPQHF; CDR3nt: TGCGCCAGCAGCTTGGAGGGGTTTCAGCCCCAGCATTTT; abundance: NA; j_gene: TRBJ1-5; d_gene: NA; v_gene: TRBV5-1